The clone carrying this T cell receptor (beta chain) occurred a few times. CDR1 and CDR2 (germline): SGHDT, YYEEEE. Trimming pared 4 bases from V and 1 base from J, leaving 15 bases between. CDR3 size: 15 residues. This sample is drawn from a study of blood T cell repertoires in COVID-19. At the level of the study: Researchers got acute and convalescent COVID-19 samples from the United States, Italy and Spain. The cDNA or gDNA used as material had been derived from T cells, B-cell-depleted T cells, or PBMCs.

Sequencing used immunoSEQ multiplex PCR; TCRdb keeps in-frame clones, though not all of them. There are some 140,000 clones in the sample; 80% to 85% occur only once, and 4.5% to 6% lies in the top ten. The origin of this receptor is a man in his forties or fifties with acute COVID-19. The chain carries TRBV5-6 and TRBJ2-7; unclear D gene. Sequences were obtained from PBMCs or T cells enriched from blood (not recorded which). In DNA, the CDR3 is TGTGCCAGCAGCCCGATTAATGGGCAATCCTACGAGCAGTACTTC. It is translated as CASSPINGQSYEQYF.